These 6 T cell receptor beta chains share one sample of origin, sequenced in a study of OX40 agonist ivuxolimab in advanced cancers. Libraries were prepared by immunoSEQ multiplex PCR; TCRdb keeps only in-frame clonotypes and omits some of them. The data show some 68,000 clones, with 65% to 90% seen just once and about 1.5% held by the top ten. Sequencing was performed on CD4+ or CD8+ T cells sorted from blood, taken in a trial of the OX40 agonist ivuxolimab. The receptors were gathered from an adult with an advanced solid tumor such as melanoma, head and neck, liver or kidney cancer.

The chain employs TRBV11-2 and TRBJ2-7, with D maybe TRBD2 (6 bases). The CDR3 extends over 18 amino acids. The V end was cut by 4 bases, the J end by 3 bases, with 25 bases between. In germline, CDR1 is SGHAT, CDR2 FQNNGV. The CDR3 DNA sequence: TGTGCCAGCAGCTCCACTTGGGGGTATACGGGAGTAAGCTACGAGCAGTACTTC. It codes for CASSSTWGYTGVSYEQYF.

The J gene is TRBJ2-1, the V gene TRBV4-1; TRBD1 is a possible D gene (5 bases). Germline lookup yields CDR1 MGHRA and CDR2 YSYEKL. V was pared by 0 bases and J by 4 bases, with 16 bases between. The CDR3 sequence is 17 residues long. The CDR3 nucleotides read TGCGCCAGCAGCCAAGAGGACACCCCCGGACCATACAATGAGCAGTTCTTC. Protein: CASSQEDTPGPYNEQFF.

The genes are TRBV30 and TRBJ1-5, with D perhaps matching TRBD1 (5 bases). CDR1 GTSNPN and CDR2 SVGIG come from the germline V gene (reference sequence). The CDR3 has 15 residues. V lost 2 bases to trimming and J lost 2 bases, with 13 bases between them. CDR3 sequence (DNA): TGTGCCTGGAGTCGGGACCGCGGAGGCAATCAGCCCCAGCATTTT. Translating it yields CAWSRDRGGNQPQHF.

The rearrangement links TRBV19 to TRBJ2-5; D gene uncertain. Looked up from germline, CDR1 is LNHDA and CDR2 is SQIVND (reference sequence). The CDR3 spans 15 residues. Trimming cost V 3 bases and J 7 bases, with 18 bases left between them. CDR3 region: CASSISGVPSVTQYF. The CDR3 nucleotides are TGTGCCAGTAGTATTTCAGGAGTCCCAAGTGTGACCCAGTACTTC.

The V gene is TRBV7-9, the J gene TRBJ2-5; a weak D match, TRBD1 (8 bases). CDR1 SEHNR and CDR2 FQNEAQ come from the germline V gene (reference sequence). This CDR3 is built from 16 residues. Trimming cost V 4 bases and J 5 bases, with 20 bases left between them. The CDR3 bases are TGTGCCAGCAGCTCCATATCCGACAGGGGAGGGGAGACCCAGTACTTC. Protein sequence: CASSSISDRGGETQYF. The whole variable domain, filled in from reference TRBV7-9 and TRBJ2-5, reads DTGVSQNPRHKITKRGQNVTFRCDPISEHNRLYWYRQTLGQGPEFLTYFQNEAQLEKSRLLSDRFSAERPKGSFSTLEIQRTEQGDSAMYLCASSSISDRGGETQYFGPGTRLLVL.

CDR3 DNA: TGTGCCAGCAGCTGGGGACAGGGAAAGACCTACGAGCAGTACTTC. Its translation: CASSWGQGKTYEQYF. The gene calls are TRBV7-6 and TRBJ2-7; 9 nucleotides match TRBD1. V trimming: 4 bases; J trimming: 2 bases; junction bases outside the gene matches: 6. CDR3 length: 15 amino acids. Per the germline V gene, CDR1 is SGHVS and CDR2 is FNYEAQ.